This TCR beta chain is from a study of T cell repertoires in cytomegalovirus infection (dated by TCRdb to between 2018 and 2021). Regarding the study in general: The peptide stimulations were aimed at well-studied HLA-B-restricted epitopes as well as recently identified HLA-C-restricted CMV epitopes, whose presentation resists viral immunomodulation. The HLA type of each donor mattered for the analysis, because public TCR beta signatures pointed to carriage of CMV infection along with the matching HLA type.

Interpreted using the paper, the treatment or condition label stands for: in vitro stimulation with specific CMV peptide epitopes to enrich CMV-specific T cells. The sample holds many counts of this clonotype. The target of this receptor is not known. The input lacks base qualities; no much larger clone sits a single base away. The CDR3, from cysteine to phenylalanine, totals 16 residues. Only CDR3 DNA remains: 48 bases, in frame from the first base. The germline V gene sets CDR1 to SGHTA and CDR2 to FQGNSA. Unmatched junction bases come to 7, with V trimmed by 2 bases and J by 5 bases. Data came from an Illumina HiSeq 1500. TCRdb reworked the public reads: Q25 trimming with fastp, MiXCR clone assembly, productive beta chains retained. Duplicate CDR3 protein sequences are folded into a single record with the most common DNA and genes. This sample lists approximately 220,000 distinct CDR3 sequences; around two fifths were detected once. The ten largest account for about 60% of the sample.

What the study reported, not specific to this receptor: Carriers of CMV infection plus the relevant HLA type were discriminated by the cumulative frequency of public TCR beta family members in the study cohort and in an independent approximately 340-donor cohort. The ex vivo response was dominated by HLA-C-restricted CMV-specific TCR beta clonotypes, which also provided the single most frequent clonotype in two of eight donors.

Sample: CD8+ T cells from cultured PBMCs, taken from culture after CMV antigen stimulation. This receptor chain uses TRBV7-2 and TRBJ2-3, with 10 bases aligning to TRBD2. This receptor was obtained from a human donor in good health (CMV status not recorded). Some clones in this sample may be carry-over from other donors' samples. The CDR3 corresponds to CASSLLSGGAIDTQYF. The nucleotide sequence reads as follows: TGTGCCAGCAGCTTACTAAGCGGGGGGGCCATAGATACGCAGTATTTT. Reference TRBV7-2 and TRBJ2-3 proteins supply the regions before and after the CDR3; the full variable domain is: GAGVSQSPSNKVTEKGKDVELRCDPISGHTALYWYRQSLGQGLEFLIYFQGNSAPDKSGLPSDRFSAERTGGSVSTLTIQRTQQEDSAVYLCASSLLSGGAIDTQYFGPGTRLTVL.